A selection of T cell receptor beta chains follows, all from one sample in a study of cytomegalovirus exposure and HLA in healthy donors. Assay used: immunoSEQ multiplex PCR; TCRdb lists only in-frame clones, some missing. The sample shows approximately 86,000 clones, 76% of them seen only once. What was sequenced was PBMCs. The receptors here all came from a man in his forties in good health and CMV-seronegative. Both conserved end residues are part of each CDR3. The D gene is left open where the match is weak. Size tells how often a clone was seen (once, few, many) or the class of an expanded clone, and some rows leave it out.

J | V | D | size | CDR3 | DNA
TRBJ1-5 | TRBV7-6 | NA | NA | CASSLGHSNQPQHF | TGTGCCAGCAGCTTAGGACACTCCAATCAGCCCCAGCATTTT
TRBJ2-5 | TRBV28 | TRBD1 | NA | CASRPPGTGGQETQYF | TGTGCCAGCAGGCCACCCGGGACAGGGGGGCAAGAGACCCAGTACTTC
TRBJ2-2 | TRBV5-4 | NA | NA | CARRPPSNRDTGELFF | TGTGCCAGAAGACCCCCCTCGAACAGGGACACCGGGGAGCTGTTTTTT
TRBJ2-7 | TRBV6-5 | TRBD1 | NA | CASSYGKTGAEQYF | TGTGCCAGCAGTTACGGCAAGACAGGGGCCGAGCAGTACTTC
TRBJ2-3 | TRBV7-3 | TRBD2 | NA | CASSRGVTQYF | TGTGCCAGCAGCCGGGGGGTCACGCAGTATTTT
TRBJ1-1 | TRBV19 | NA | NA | CASRGASNTEAFF | TGTGCCAGTAGGGGAGCATCGAACACTGAAGCTTTCTTT
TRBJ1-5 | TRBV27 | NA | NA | CASSYEGLGQPQHF | TGTGCCAGCAGCTATGAGGGTCTGGGGCAGCCCCAGCATTTT
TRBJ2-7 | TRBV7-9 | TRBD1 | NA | CASSFPLRTGSYEQYF | TGTGCCAGCAGCTTCCCCCTTAGGACAGGCTCCTACGAGCAGTACTTC
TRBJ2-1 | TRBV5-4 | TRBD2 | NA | CATGIWTSGGAYNEQFF | TGTGCCACCGGGATCTGGACTAGCGGGGGGGCCTACAATGAGCAGTTCTTC
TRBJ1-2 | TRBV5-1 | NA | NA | CASSLNRGESSNYGYTF | TGCGCCAGCAGCCTAAACCGGGGGGAGTCTTCTAACTATGGCTACACCTTC
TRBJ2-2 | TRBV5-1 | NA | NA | CASSRSLQASTWNTGELFF | TGCGCCAGCAGTCGATCCCTCCAGGCGAGTACCTGGAACACCGGGGAGCTGTTTTTT
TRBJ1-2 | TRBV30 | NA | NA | CAWSPGVDYGYTF | TGTGCCTGGAGTCCAGGGGTCGACTATGGCTACACCTTC
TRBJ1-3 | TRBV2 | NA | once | CAGSESGGNTIYF | TGTGCCGGCAGTGAATCCGGGGGAAACACCATATATTTT
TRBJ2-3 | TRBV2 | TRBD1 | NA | CASSPPGTGGTDTQYF | TGTGCCAGCAGTCCACCCGGGACAGGGGGCACAGATACGCAGTATTTT
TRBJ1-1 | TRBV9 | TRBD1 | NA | CASSASPNRGNTEAFF | TGTGCCAGCAGCGCATCACCGAACAGGGGAAACACTGAAGCTTTCTTT
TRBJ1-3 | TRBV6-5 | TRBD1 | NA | CASSRGTASGNTIYF | TGTGCCAGCAGTCGGGGGACAGCCTCTGGAAACACCATATATTTT
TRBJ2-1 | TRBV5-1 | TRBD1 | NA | CASSEGQGARQFF | TGCGCCAGCAGCGAGGGACAGGGGGCCCGGCAGTTCTTC
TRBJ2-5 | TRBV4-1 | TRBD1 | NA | CASSQGDRGPETQYF | TGCGCCAGCAGCCAAGGAGACAGGGGGCCGGAGACCCAGTACTTC
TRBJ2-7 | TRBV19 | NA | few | CASNQGPQGSRGGYEQYF | TGTGCCAGTAATCAGGGACCACAGGGGAGTCGGGGAGGTTACGAGCAGTACTTC
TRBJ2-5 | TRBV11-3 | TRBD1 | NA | CASSLGGQGEETQYF | TGTGCCAGCAGCTTAGGGGGACAGGGCGAAGAGACCCAGTACTTC
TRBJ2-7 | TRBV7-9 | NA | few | CASSSPGVRYEQYF | TGTGCCAGCAGCTCCCCAGGGGTTCGGTACGAGCAGTACTTC
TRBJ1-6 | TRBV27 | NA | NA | CASSLDSLSSYNSPLHF | TGTGCCAGCAGTTTAGACAGCTTGAGCTCCTATAATTCACCCCTCCACTTT
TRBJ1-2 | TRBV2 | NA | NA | CASSAGWVAGYTF | TGTGCCAGCAGTGCGGGGTGGGTTGCTGGCTACACCTTC
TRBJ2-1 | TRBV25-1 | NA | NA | CASSEREGLNEQFF | TGTGCCAGCAGTGAGAGAGAAGGACTGAATGAGCAGTTCTTC
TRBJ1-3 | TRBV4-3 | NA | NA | CASSQGGGSSGNTIYF | TGCGCCAGCAGCCAAGGCGGCGGGAGCTCTGGAAACACCATATATTTT
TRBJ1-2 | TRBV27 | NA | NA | CASSLGGYNNYGYTF | TGTGCCAGCAGTTTGGGCGGGTACAATAACTATGGCTACACCTTC
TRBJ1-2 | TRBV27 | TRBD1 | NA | CASSIGTGVSGYTF | TGTGCCAGCAGTATAGGGACAGGGGTGAGCGGCTACACCTTC
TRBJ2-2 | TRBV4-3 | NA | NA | CASRHLIGGRTGELFF | TGCGCCAGCAGGCATCTGATCGGGGGGCGGACCGGGGAGCTGTTTTTT